The source of this TCR beta chain is a study of CD8 T cells in ankylosing spondylitis. Findings and limits, study-wide: A motif in TCR beta, a set of seven to nine highly homologous variants, appeared characteristic of ankylosing spondylitis blood. In peripheral blood, disease-linked CD8+ clones occurred at relatively low frequencies.

TCRdb re-called the 5' RACE reads through MiXCR, storing one row per CDR3 protein. The table includes roughly 36,000 distinct CDR3 sequences, about 14% detected once. The CDR3 runs to 16 residues. Unmatched junction bases numbered 13, after V lost 6 bases and J lost 6 bases. About this clonotype itself: The antigen remains unidentified.

This receptor was taken from a male donor with ankylosing spondylitis or in good health (not recorded which). The chain recombines TRBV12-3 or TRBV12-4 with TRBJ2-2; TRBD2 aligns across 7 bases. The material sequenced was blood. The CDR3 loop is CASRPLEAGEAGELFF. CDR3 DNA sequence: TGTGCCAGCAGACCCCTGGAGGCGGGGGAGGCCGGGGAGCTGTTTTTT.